A single sample gave rise to the 31 T cell receptor beta chains below, sequenced in a study of memory CD4+ T cells and cytomegalovirus serostatus. This table comes from immunoSEQ multiplex PCR, and its TCRdb copy is limited to in-frame clones, with some not included. The sample lists about 92,000 clones; 80% were seen once. The sort gate was single viable CD3+CD4+CD8-CD45RO+ cells for memory CD4+ T cells. The sample consisted of memory CD4+ T cells from blood. The receptors originated from an adult in good health and CMV-seropositive.

The genes are TRBV5-1 and TRBJ1-4; no firm D call. This CDR3 contains 16 residues. Germline assignment: CDR1 SGHRS and CDR2 YFSETQ. Trimming stripped 4 bases from V and 0 bases from J, with 13 bases between. The CDR3 loop reads CASSRMDPSTNEKLFF. In nucleotides, the CDR3 is TGCGCCAGCAGCCGTATGGACCCATCAACTAATGAAAAACTGTTTTTT.

The chain couples TRBV7-2 to TRBJ2-7; TRBD1 agrees at 8 bases. The CDR3 is made up of 15 amino acids. Germline CDR1 is SGHTA and CDR2 is FQGNSA. The V segment lost 7 bases and the J segment 1 base; nucleotides outside the gene matches: 9. DNA of the CDR3: TGTGCCAGCACCCCAGGGGGCGCTGGGTCCTACGAGCAGTACTTC. Translating gives CASTPGGAGSYEQYF.

The chain recombines TRBV5-4 with TRBJ2-5, with a tentative D call TRBD2 (5 bases). From germline, CDR1 is SGHNT and CDR2 YYREEE (reference sequence). The V gene lost 3 bases and the J gene lost 9 bases, with 21 bases spanning the gap. This CDR3 comprises 15 residues. The CDR3 region is CASSSGLGRFGPQYF. CDR3 coding DNA: TGTGCCAGCAGCTCCGGATTGGGGAGATTTGGTCCCCAGTACTTC.

This clone was counted a few times. This chain links TRBV5-1 with TRBJ1-1; D uncertain. The CDR3 consists of 17 residues. The V gene lost 2 bases and the J gene lost 1 base, with 18 bases spanning the gap. Germline V gene data show CDR1 as SGHRS and CDR2 as YFSETQ. Here the CDR3 DNA reads TGCGCCAGCAGCTTAAACCCGGGAGGAACGGGGAACACTGAAGCTTTCTTT. It codes for CASSLNPGGTGNTEAFF.

The rearrangement links TRBV28 to TRBJ2-3; 10 nucleotides line up with TRBD2. Germline CDR1 is MDHEN and CDR2 is SYDVKM. J was trimmed by 11 bases and V by 6 bases; bases with no gene match: 14. This CDR3 comprises 15 residues. The CDR3 spells CASSESSGRLFEQYF. CDR3 DNA sequence: TGTGCCAGCAGCGAAAGTAGCGGGAGGCTCTTTGAGCAGTATTTT.

The V and J genes are TRBV5-1 and TRBJ1-1; D is ambiguous. V lost 4 bases to trimming and J lost 4 bases, with 14 bases between them. Germline lookup yields CDR1 SGHRS and CDR2 YFSETQ. The CDR3 has 14 amino acids. The CDR3 here is CASSPLAGSTEAFF. DNA of the CDR3: TGCGCCAGCAGCCCGCTGGCGGGGAGCACTGAAGCTTTCTTT.

This rearrangement joins TRBV5-1 to TRBJ1-4; 7 nucleotides match TRBD1. The V segment lost 1 base and the J segment 5 bases; nucleotides outside the gene matches: 5. CDR3 size: 15 residues. The V gene's germline CDR1 is SGHRS and CDR2 YFSETQ. The CDR3 loop is CASSLMTGQNEKLFF. DNA of the CDR3: TGCGCCAGCAGCTTGATGACAGGGCAAAATGAAAAACTGTTTTTT.

In its sample, this clone was seen a few times. The chain joins TRBV18 to TRBJ1-1; D is unresolved. This CDR3 has 14 residues. Germline CDR1 is KGHSH and CDR2 is LQKENI. V shed 4 bases and J shed 3 bases, with 12 bases lying between them. CDR3 nucleotides: TGTGCCAGCTCACTCGGCCTGCGCGACACTGAAGCTTTCTTT. Translated, it gives CASSLGLRDTEAFF.

The rearrangement uses TRBV9 and TRBJ2-2, with a tentative D call TRBD1 (5 bases). This CDR3 has 14 amino acids. The V end was cut by 0 bases, the J end by 4 bases, with 7 bases between. In germline, CDR1 is SGDLS, CDR2 YYNGEE. CDR3 bases: TGTGCCAGCAGCGTAGCTGGGGCCACCGGGGAGCTGTTTTTT. Translated: CASSVAGATGELFF.

The chain recombines TRBV29-1 with TRBJ2-3; D is unresolved. Trimming stripped 6 bases from V and 2 bases from J, with 12 bases between. Looked up from germline, CDR1 is SQVTM and CDR2 is ANQGSEA. The CDR3 has 13 residues. The chain's CDR3 is CSVLNGSTDTQYF. The DNA of the CDR3 is TGCAGCGTCCTGAACGGGTCCACAGATACGCAGTATTTT.

The chain combines TRBV29-1 with TRBJ2-1; TRBD2 matches at 10 bases. Germline loops: CDR1 SQVTM, CDR2 ANQGSEA. J was trimmed by 0 bases and V by 4 bases; bases with no gene match: 6. The CDR3 has 16 residues. DNA of the CDR3: TGCAGCGTTGTGCCTAGCGGGAGCTACTCCTACAATGAGCAGTTCTTC. Translating it yields CSVVPSGSYSYNEQFF.

The chain links TRBV18 to TRBJ2-1; 7 bases fit TRBD2. CDR1 and CDR2 from the germline V gene are KGHSH and LQKENI. The length of the CDR3 is 16 residues. V shed 0 bases and J 6 bases; nucleotides not matched to a gene: 8. CDR3: CASSPPGLGDGNEQFF. In DNA, the CDR3 is TGTGCCAGCTCACCACCCGGACTAGGGGATGGCAATGAGCAGTTCTTC.

The chain links TRBV10-2 to TRBJ2-3; no definite D call. CDR3 length: 14 residues. CDR1 and CDR2 (germline): WSHSY, SAAADI. Trimming left V 4 bases short and J 2 bases short, with 10 bases between. This CDR3 is CASSVSWHTDTQYF. CDR3 DNA: TGCGCCAGCAGTGTTAGTTGGCACACAGATACGCAGTATTTT.

The V call is TRBV5-1, the J call TRBJ2-1, with a weak D call TRBD1 (7 bases). Trimming cost V 2 bases and J 5 bases, with 17 bases left between them. Germline values: CDR1 SGHRS, CDR2 YFSETQ. The CDR3 spans 16 residues. The CDR3 coding sequence is TGCGCCAGCAGCTTTCAGGGGGGTCACCCTGACAATGAGCAGTTCTTC. It is translated as CASSFQGGHPDNEQFF.

The V gene is TRBV7-2, the J gene TRBJ2-2; D is unclear. Germline V gene lookup returns CDR1 SGHTA and CDR2 FQGNSA. There are 14 residues in the CDR3. V was clipped by 5 bases and J by 0 bases, with 7 bases between them. CDR3 nucleotide sequence: TGTGCCAGCAGCCTCGACCCGAACACCGGGGAGCTGTTTTTT. Its translation: CASSLDPNTGELFF.

The rearrangement uses TRBV28 and TRBJ2-3; 13 nucleotides match TRBD2. The CDR3 loop spans 16 amino acids. In germline, CDR1 is MDHEN, CDR2 SYDVKM. With 6 bases clipped from V and 6 bases from J, the junction kept 9 bases outside the gene matches. The DNA for the CDR3 is TGTGCCAGCAGCCCTGGGACTAGCGGGAAGTGGGATACGCAGTATTTT. Protein product: CASSPGTSGKWDTQYF. Filled out from reference TRBV28 and TRBJ2-3, the complete variable domain reads DVKVTQSSRYLVKRTGEKVFLECVQDMDHENMFWYRQDPGLGLRLIYFSYDVKMKEKGDIPEGYSVSREKKERFSLILESASTNQTSMYLCASSPGTSGKWDTQYFGPGTRLTVL.

V usage is TRBV18 and J usage is TRBJ2-7, with TRBD2 as a possible D gene (6 bases). V was trimmed by 3 bases and J by 7 bases, leaving 19 bases between them. CDR1 and CDR2 from the germline V gene are KGHSH and LQKENI. The CDR3 loop spans 15 amino acids. The CDR3 sequence: CASSPSSRRAREQYF. CDR3 bases: TGTGCCAGCTCACCTTCTAGCAGGAGGGCTCGGGAGCAGTACTTC. The full variable domain, in which reference TRBV18 and TRBJ2-7 provide the parts outside the CDR3, is NAGVMQNPRHLVRRRGQEARLRCSPMKGHSHVYWYRQLPEEGLKFMVYLQKENIIDESGMPKERFSAEFPKEGPSILRIQQVVRGDSAAYFCASSPSSRRAREQYFGPGTRLTVT.

This clone was recorded only once. The chain employs TRBV10-3 and TRBJ2-1; tentatively, D is TRBD1 or TRBD2 (5 bases each). Trimming pared 10 bases from V and 0 bases from J, leaving 16 bases between. CDR1 and CDR2 from the germline V gene are ENHRY and SYGVKD. The CDR3 loop spans 15 amino acids. CDR3 nucleotides: TGTGCCACCCAAGGCTTGAGGGGCTCCTACAATGAGCAGTTCTTC. This translates into CATQGLRGSYNEQFF.

The genes are TRBV27 and TRBJ2-3; D uncertain. Germline CDR1 MNHEY, CDR2 SMNVEV (reference sequence). The V gene lost 7 bases and the J gene lost 0 bases, with 8 bases spanning the gap. The CDR3 totals 13 residues. CDR3 sequence (DNA): TGTGCCAGCATTGACGGTAGCACAGATACGCAGTATTTT. Translated: CASIDGSTDTQYF.

Comments on this clone: A read error may account for a junction end that differs from germline. The chain joins TRBV5-4 to TRBJ2-4, with 8 bases fitting TRBD2. The CDR3 is 16 residues long. Germline assignment: CDR1 SGHNT and CDR2 YYREEE (reference sequence). The CDR3 protein is CASSQSGGLAKNIQCF. CDR3 nucleotides: TGTGCCAGCAGCCAAAGCGGGGGTTTAGCCAAAAACATTCAGTGCTTC.

The rearrangement uses TRBV5-6 and TRBJ2-3; D perhaps matches TRBD2 (7 bases). Trimming stripped 6 bases from V and 5 bases from J, with 16 bases between. Per germline, CDR1 SGHDT and CDR2 YYEEEE. There are 14 residues in the CDR3. CDR3 amino acids: CASIGWGGGDTQYF. The CDR3 DNA is TGTGCCAGCATCGGGTGGGGAGGGGGAGATACGCAGTATTTT.

J is TRBJ2-2 and V is TRBV4-1; 8 nucleotides align to TRBD2. The CDR3 totals 17 residues. In germline, CDR1 is MGHRA, CDR2 YSYEKL. Trimming removed 3 bases from V and 6 bases from J; junction bases left unmatched: 12. Written as DNA, the CDR3 is TGCGCCAGCAGCCAGATTGAGCGAGCGGGAGCCCCCGGGGAGCTGTTTTTT. As protein: CASSQIERAGAPGELFF.

The chain has TRBV10-2 and TRBJ2-7, with 8 bases lining up with TRBD2. Germline V lookup: CDR1 WSHSY, CDR2 SAAADI. Unmatched junction bases numbered 10, after V lost 6 bases and J lost 6 bases. The CDR3 covers 14 residues. The chain's CDR3 is CASRQQGLGSEQYF. DNA of the CDR3: TGCGCCAGCAGGCAGCAGGGACTAGGTAGCGAGCAGTACTTC.

This sequence joins TRBV6-1 and TRBJ1-5; no firm D call. V gave up 4 bases and J gave up 5 bases, with 9 bases separating them. The germline gives CDR1 MNHNS, CDR2 SASEGT. This CDR3 has 13 amino acids. In DNA, the CDR3 is TGTGCCAGCAGTGGCGGCGGGGATCAGCCCCAGCATTTT. Translation gives CASSGGGDQPQHF.

The CDR3 loop reads CASSSQGSSQETQYF. CDR3 coding DNA: TGTGCCAGCAGCTCCCAGGGTAGCAGCCAAGAGACCCAGTACTTC. The chain carries TRBV7-2 and TRBJ2-5; possible D gene TRBD1, 5 bases. The CDR3 consists of 15 residues. V was shortened by 4 bases and J by 1 base, with 13 bases between the two germline ends. Germline lookup yields CDR1 SGHTA and CDR2 FQGNSA.

This chain uses TRBV19 with TRBJ2-7, with unresolved D. This CDR3 region has 11 residues. From germline, CDR1 is LNHDA and CDR2 SQIVND (reference sequence). Trimming removed 11 bases from V and 2 bases from J, with 10 bases in between. CDR3 protein: CAQDGPYEQYF. CDR3 in DNA: TGTGCCCAGGACGGACCCTACGAGCAGTACTTC.

This clone was detected only a few times. V and J are TRBV4-2 and TRBJ2-2; D may be TRBD1 or TRBD2 (5 bases each). CDR1 LGHNA and CDR2 YNFKEQ come from the germline V gene. The CDR3 is 17 residues long. The V and J ends lost 2 bases and 3 bases respectively, with 16 bases between them. The CDR3 region is CASSQFQGKDYTGELFF. The CDR3 DNA follows: TGTGCCAGCAGCCAATTCCAGGGTAAGGACTACACCGGGGAGCTGTTTTTT.

This chain links TRBV5-4 with TRBJ2-1; 12 positions agree with TRBD2. The V gene's germline CDR1 is SGHNT and CDR2 YYREEE (reference sequence). This CDR3 is 16 amino acids long. V lost 1 base to trimming and J lost 8 bases; unmatched junction nucleotides: 7. The CDR3 reads CASSLRLAGVSDEQFF. Here the CDR3 DNA reads TGTGCCAGCAGCTTGAGACTAGCGGGAGTCAGCGATGAGCAGTTCTTC.

A single count supports this clone. V gene TRBV2 combines with J gene TRBJ2-2; D is possibly TRBD1 (6 bases). This CDR3 has 13 residues. V gave up 5 bases and J gave up 4 bases, with 8 bases separating them. From germline, CDR1 is SNHLY and CDR2 FYNNEI. The CDR3 bases are TGTGCCAGCAGTCAACAGGGCACCGGGGAGCTGTTTTTT. It yields the protein CASSQQGTGELFF. The full variable domain, its missing parts supplied by reference TRBV2 and TRBJ2-2, is EPEVTQTPSHQVTQMGQEVILRCVPISNHLYFYWYRQILGQKVEFLVSFYNNEISEKSEIFDDQFSVERPDGSNFTLKIRSTKLEDSAMYFCASSQQGTGELFFGEGSRLTVL.

The chain has TRBV7-2 and TRBJ2-7; D gene unclear. Between the trimmed V and J ends, which lost 3 bases and 2 bases, there was a span of 11 bases. The CDR3 totals 14 residues. CDR1 is SGHTA, CDR2 FQGNSA, per germline. The CDR3 sequence: CASSFSRAAYEQYF. CDR3 DNA: TGTGCCAGCAGCTTTTCTAGAGCCGCCTACGAGCAGTACTTC.

This sequence joins TRBV19 and TRBJ2-1, with a tentative D call TRBD1 (6 bases). Trimming removed 4 bases from V and 16 bases from J, with 17 bases in between. Germline CDR1 reads LNHDA; CDR2 reads SQIVND (reference sequence). The CDR3 is made up of 12 amino acids. CDR3 region: CASSTLGHTSFF. The CDR3 DNA reads as TGTGCCAGTAGTACCTTGGGACATACTTCATTCTTC. Full variable domain (missing parts from reference TRBV19 and TRBJ2-1): DGGITQSPKYLFRKEGQNVTLSCEQNLNHDAMYWYRQDPGQGLRLIYYSQIVNDFQKGDIAEGYSVSREKKESFPLTVTSAQKNPTAFYLCASSTLGHTSFFGPGTRLTVL.